This T cell receptor (beta chain) was profiled in a study of human T cells and chemical hapten exposure (dated by TCRdb to the early 2020s). Regarding the research as a whole: For sensitization, 2% DPC in acetone was applied to a 2 cm by 2 cm area of upper inner arm skin. Blood for TCR sequencing was provided by twenty-nine alopecia patients at one to four time points (pre-sensitization, 2, 6 and 24 weeks). In alopecia patients, the study followed how the peripheral blood TCR repertoire changed in vivo over primary and secondary sensitization to diphenylcyclopropenone (DPC), a hapten. The patient cohort, mostly female, included alopecia areata with under or over 50% scalp involvement, alopecia totalis and alopecia universalis. Throughout the roughly 25-week study period, patients were also given weekly therapeutic DPC doses on the scalp. Patch testing was performed on the upper back with Finn chambers containing 0.01% DPC, and the patch tests were scored after 6 days according to International Contact Dermatitis Research Group standards. Libraries were combined into a pool for sequencing, and differences in TCR yield between samples came mainly from small differences in library volumes within the pool. Blood samples were taken from patients before sensitization (week 0) and at 2, 6 and about 24 weeks after DPC sensitization.

What the authors observed across the whole study: Compared with pre-sensitization or healthy control sets, expanded TCRs formed significantly more large CDR3 similarity clusters, which is consistent with antigen-driven responses. Repeated subsampling changed both the strength of the expansion versus patch-test correlation and the threshold at which that correlation became significant. Because all patients had alopecia, a presumed autoimmune disease, the immune response of the patients might differ from that of healthy individuals. The number of TCRs above 1 in 1000 frequency did not change with DPC sensitization; there was no evidence of global repertoire structure alterations. Patch test score was positively correlated with the number of PT1 expanded TCRs, with significance at thresholds 8, 16 and 32 but not at 4.

The time point label corresponds to: patch test 1, 2 weeks after DPC sensitization. Interpreted using the paper, the treatment or condition label stands for: therapeutic diphenylcyclopropenone sensitization with weekly scalp DPC. At each patch-test visit, blood was drawn before the patch test was applied. Eligible patients were aged 18 to 70, diagnosed with alopecia, deemed suitable for DPC therapy, and excluded if pregnant. Total RNA was extracted from unfractionated whole blood collected in Tempus Blood RNA tubes. Remarks on this clonotype: Its antigen is unknown. Per-nucleotide qualities are absent, and no much larger clonotype sits a single base away.

Library construction relied on RACE. The reads were generated on a NextSeq 500. Library preparation attached unique molecular identifiers to individual cDNA molecules for quantitative, reproducible TCR counting. Both TCR alpha and TCR beta chains were sequenced from each blood RNA sample. On the study's bioinformatics: A median of roughly 98,000 TCRs per sample was observed, with a range of about 20,000 to 750,000. The Decombinator software suite was used to annotate V, J and CDR3 in the TCR reads. Every sample was subsampled to the same number of TCRs (28,000) for the PS versus PT1 abundance plots. Expanded TCRs were defined as absent before sensitization and observed at least eight times at the 2-week time point. TCRdb trimmed the raw reads at Q25, called clones with MiXCR and kept productive beta chains. Each entry merges the rows of one CDR3 protein and shows their most common DNA and genes. What appears here as the V and J calls and clone size reflects TCRdb's work, not the paper's. This sample lists under 200,000 distinct CDR3 sequences; around 15% were detected once. The ten largest clones add up to 1.5% to 2% of the sample.

V is cut back by 6 bases and J by 1 base, with 4 bases in the junction unmatched. Its CDR3 holds 16 amino acids, cysteine through phenylalanine. Kept here is only the CDR3 DNA, which spans 48 bases and is read in frame from base 1. This sample comprised whole blood, obtained in connection with sensitization to the hapten diphenylcyclopropenone (DPC). This TCR came from a woman aged 25 to 39 with alopecia areata. Some clones in this sample may be carry-over from other donors' samples. Recombination linked TRBV12-3 or TRBV12-4 to TRBJ2-5, with 14 bases aligning to TRBD2. The encoded CDR3 is CASSTGLAGGQETQYF. The nucleotide sequence reads as follows: TGTGCCAGCAGCACTGGACTAGCGGGGGGCCAAGAGACCCAGTACTTC.